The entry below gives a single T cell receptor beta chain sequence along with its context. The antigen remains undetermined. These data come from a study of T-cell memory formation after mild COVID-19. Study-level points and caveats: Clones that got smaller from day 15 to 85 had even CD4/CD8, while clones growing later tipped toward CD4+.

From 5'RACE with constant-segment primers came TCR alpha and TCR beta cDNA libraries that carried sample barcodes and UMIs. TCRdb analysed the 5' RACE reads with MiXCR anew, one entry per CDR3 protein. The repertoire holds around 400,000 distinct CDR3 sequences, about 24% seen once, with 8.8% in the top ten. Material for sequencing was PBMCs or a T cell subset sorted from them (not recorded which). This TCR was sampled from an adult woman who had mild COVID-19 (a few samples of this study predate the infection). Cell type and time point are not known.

This chain's CDR3 is CASSEWTRGGDEQFF. Written as DNA, the CDR3 is TGTGCCAGCAGTGAGTGGACTAGGGGGGGTGATGAGCAGTTCTTC. This rearrangement joins TRBV2 to TRBJ2-1; D might be TRBD2 (7 bases). The CDR3 runs to 15 residues. CDR1 is SNHLY, CDR2 FYNNEI, per germline. Trimming removed 3 bases from V and 8 bases from J, with 17 bases in between.